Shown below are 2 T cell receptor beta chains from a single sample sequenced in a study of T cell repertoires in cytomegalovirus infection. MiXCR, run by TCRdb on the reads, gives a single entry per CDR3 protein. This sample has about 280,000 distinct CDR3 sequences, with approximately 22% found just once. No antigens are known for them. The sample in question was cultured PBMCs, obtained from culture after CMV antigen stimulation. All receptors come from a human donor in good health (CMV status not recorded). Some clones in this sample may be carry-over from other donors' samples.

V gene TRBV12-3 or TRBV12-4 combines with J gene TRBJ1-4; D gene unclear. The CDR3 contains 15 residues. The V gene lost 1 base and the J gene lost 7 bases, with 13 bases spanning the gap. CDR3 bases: TGTGCCAGCAGTTTAGGACCGGAGTTCGGTGAAAAACTGTTTTTT. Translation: CASSLGPEFGEKLFF.

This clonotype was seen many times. The CDR3 DNA reads as TGCGCCAGCAAACCGGGACTAGCGGGAGCTGGTGAGACCCAGTACTTC. Its protein is CASKPGLAGAGETQYF. The chain has TRBV5-1 and TRBJ2-5; 14 nucleotides line up with TRBD2. This CDR3 spans 16 amino acids. Per the germline V gene, CDR1 is SGHRS and CDR2 is YFSETQ. V trimming: 6 bases; J trimming: 5 bases; junction bases outside the gene matches: 9. The whole variable domain, remainder taken from reference TRBV5-1 and TRBJ2-5, is KAGVTQTPRYLIKTRGQQVTLSCSPISGHRSVSWYQQTPGQGLQFLFEYFSETQRNKGNFPGRFSGRQFSNSRSEMNVSTLELGDSALYLCASKPGLAGAGETQYFGPGTRLLVL.